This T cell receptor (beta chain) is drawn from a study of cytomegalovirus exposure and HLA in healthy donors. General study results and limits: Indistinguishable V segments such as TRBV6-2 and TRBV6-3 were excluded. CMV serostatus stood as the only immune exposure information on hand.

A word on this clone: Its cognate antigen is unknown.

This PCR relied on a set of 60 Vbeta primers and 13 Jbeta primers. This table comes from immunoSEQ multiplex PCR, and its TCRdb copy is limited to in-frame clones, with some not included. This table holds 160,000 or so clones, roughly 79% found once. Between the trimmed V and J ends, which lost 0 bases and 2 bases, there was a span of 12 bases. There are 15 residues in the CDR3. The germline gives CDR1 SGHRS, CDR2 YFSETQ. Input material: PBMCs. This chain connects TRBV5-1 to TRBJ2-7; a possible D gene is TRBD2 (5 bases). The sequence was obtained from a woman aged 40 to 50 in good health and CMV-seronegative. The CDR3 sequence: CASSLGGLPTYEQYF. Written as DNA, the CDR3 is TGCGCCAGCAGCTTGGGCGGGCTCCCTACCTACGAGCAGTACTTC.